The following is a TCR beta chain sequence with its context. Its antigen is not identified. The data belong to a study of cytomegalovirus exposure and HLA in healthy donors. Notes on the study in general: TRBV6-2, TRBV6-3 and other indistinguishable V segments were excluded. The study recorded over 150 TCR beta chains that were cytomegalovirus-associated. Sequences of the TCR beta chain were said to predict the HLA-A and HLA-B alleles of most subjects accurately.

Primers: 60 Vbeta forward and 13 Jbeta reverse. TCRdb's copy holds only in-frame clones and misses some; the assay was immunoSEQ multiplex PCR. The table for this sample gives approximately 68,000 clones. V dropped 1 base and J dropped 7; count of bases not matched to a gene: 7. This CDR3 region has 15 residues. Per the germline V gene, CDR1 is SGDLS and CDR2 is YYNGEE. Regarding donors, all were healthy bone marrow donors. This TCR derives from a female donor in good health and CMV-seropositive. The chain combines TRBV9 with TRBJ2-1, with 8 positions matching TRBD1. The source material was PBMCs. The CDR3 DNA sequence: TGTGCCAGCAGCGTAAGGACAGGGAGGTCGAATGAGCAGTTCTTC. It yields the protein CASSVRTGRSNEQFF.